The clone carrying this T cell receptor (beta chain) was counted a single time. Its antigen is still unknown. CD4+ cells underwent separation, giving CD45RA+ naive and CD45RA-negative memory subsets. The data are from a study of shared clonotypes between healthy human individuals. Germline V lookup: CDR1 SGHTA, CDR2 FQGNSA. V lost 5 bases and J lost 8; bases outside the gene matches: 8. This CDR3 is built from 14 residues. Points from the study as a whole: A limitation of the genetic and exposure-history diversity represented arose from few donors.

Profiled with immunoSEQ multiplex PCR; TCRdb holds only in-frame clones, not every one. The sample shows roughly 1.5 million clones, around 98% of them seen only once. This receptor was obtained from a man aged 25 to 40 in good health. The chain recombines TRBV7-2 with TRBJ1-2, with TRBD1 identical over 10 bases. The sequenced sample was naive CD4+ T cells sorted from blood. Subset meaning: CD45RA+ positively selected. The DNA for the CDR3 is TGTGCCAGCAGCCGAGACAGGGGGCCAGGAGGCTACACCTTC. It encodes CASSRDRGPGGYTF. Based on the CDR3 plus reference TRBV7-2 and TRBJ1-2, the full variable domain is GAGVSQSPSNKVTEKGKDVELRCDPISGHTALYWYRQSLGQGLEFLIYFQGNSAPDKSGLPSDRFSAERTGGSVSTLTIQRTQQEDSAVYLCASSRDRGPGGYTFGSGTRLTVV.